This T cell receptor (beta chain) was captured by sequencing in a study of T cell changes during pregnancy in multiple sclerosis (dated by TCRdb to about 2019). About the full investigation: The study examined how the T cell repertoire changed over the course of pregnancy in women with multiple sclerosis.

Library method: the immunoSEQ multiplex PCR assay. Imported from immuneACCESS, the table was reduced by TCRdb to in-frame sequences with V and J called. These copies leave out some clones; in studies compared against another copy, an unresolved V gene accounts for under half, and the cause of the remainder is not known. Across this sample there are about 59,000 clones, with 70% to 90% seen only once. The leading ten clones occupy roughly 0.89% of the sample. A note on this clone: Its antigen is currently not known. No base quality values were provided; no much bigger clone lies one nucleotide off.

The CDR3 holds 15 amino acids from the cysteine to the phenylalanine. Solely the CDR3 DNA is kept, with 45 bases framed from the first base. The germline V gene sets CDR1 to SGHRS and CDR2 to YFSETQ. Clipping removes 2 bases from V and 2 bases from J, with 4 as the unmatched junction base count. The V and J genes are TRBV5-1 and TRBJ2-3, with 8 bases matching TRBD2. The sequencing here drew on peripheral blood, taken in the first trimester of pregnancy. This clonotype originated in a female donor in good health, enrolled as a control in a pregnancy study. The DNA reads TGCGCCAGCAGCTTTAGCGGGGACCACACAGATACGCAGTATTTT. It is translated as CASSFSGDHTDTQYF.